Below are 30 T cell receptor beta chains sequenced from a single sample in a study of blood T cell repertoires in COVID-19. Data came from immunoSEQ multiplex PCR; TCRdb stores just in-frame clones and leaves some out. The data hold more than 350,000 clones, with around 92% observed a single time. Sequenced sample: peripheral blood. The receptors originated from a woman younger than 45 with COVID-19, enrolled during active disease.

V usage is TRBV18 and J usage is TRBJ2-1, with D perhaps matching TRBD2 (5 bases). Trimming stripped 3 bases from V and 7 bases from J, with 13 bases between. There are 14 residues in the CDR3. Germline V CDR1 and CDR2: KGHSH, LQKENI. DNA for the CDR3: TGTGCCAGCTCACCCCCGGTTCGGGGTAATGAGCAGTTCTTC. Its protein is CASSPPVRGNEQFF.

V gene TRBV15 combines with J gene TRBJ2-5; TRBD2 matches 8 bases. The germline V gene has CDR1 LNHNV and CDR2 YYDKDF (reference sequence). The V and J ends lost 5 bases and 4 bases, in that order; junction bases with no gene match: 6. The CDR3 spans 14 residues. The chain's CDR3 is CATSSPGGVETQYF. The CDR3 DNA reads TGTGCCACCAGCTCCCCGGGGGGGGTAGAGACCCAGTACTTC.

The gene calls are TRBV2 and TRBJ2-1; D call uncertain. CDR1 is SNHLY and CDR2 is FYNNEI in the germline V gene. This CDR3 spans 11 amino acids. V lost 3 bases, J lost 8 bases, and 5 bases lay in between. CDR3 amino acids: CASSDEDEQFF. CDR3 bases: TGTGCCAGCAGTGATGAGGATGAGCAGTTCTTC.

The chain combines TRBV6-1 with TRBJ2-7, with 12 positions matching TRBD1. Germline V lookup: CDR1 MNHNS, CDR2 SASEGT. J gave up 12 bases and V 2 bases, and 5 bases lay outside the gene matches. This CDR3 has 13 amino acids. CDR3 protein: CASSESWDRGPYV. As DNA, the CDR3 is TGTGCCAGCAGTGAATCCTGGGACAGGGGGCCGTACGTC.

The V and J genes are TRBV6-2 or TRBV6-3 and TRBJ1-1; tentatively, D is TRBD1 (5 bases). The CDR3 runs to 14 residues. CDR1 and CDR2 from the germline V gene are MNHEY and SVGEGT. V was trimmed by 3 bases and J by 7 bases, leaving 15 bases between them. The CDR3 region has the DNA TGTGCCAGCAGTTATGAAGGGGCCGATTATGAAGCTTTCTTT. It is translated as CASSYEGADYEAFF.

This chain uses TRBV28 with TRBJ1-6, with TRBD1 matching over 7 bases. Per germline, CDR1 MDHEN and CDR2 SYDVKM. Trimming took 10 bases from V and 3 from J; bases not matched to a gene: 12. The CDR3 length is 16 residues. The CDR3 DNA is TGTGCCACCTCGCAACCGGGACAGCTCTATAATTCACCCCTCCACTTT. It encodes CATSQPGQLYNSPLHF. The full variable domain, rest sourced from reference TRBV28 and TRBJ1-6, is DVKVTQSSRYLVKRTGEKVFLECVQDMDHENMFWYRQDPGLGLRLIYFSYDVKMKEKGDIPEGYSVSREKKERFSLILESASTNQTSMYLCATSQPGQLYNSPLHFGNGTRLTVT.

This clone was counted between two and nine times. V usage is TRBV5-1 and J usage is TRBJ2-3; 7 positions agree with TRBD2. After removal of 2 bases from V and 0 bases from J, the junction contained 3 bases not matched to a gene. The CDR3 runs to 15 residues. CDR1 is SGHRS, CDR2 YFSETQ, per germline. Written as DNA, the CDR3 is TGCGCCAGCAGCTTTCTTAGCGGGAGCACAGATACGCAGTATTTT. It yields the protein CASSFLSGSTDTQYF. The full variable domain, with the rest looked up from reference TRBV5-1 and TRBJ2-3, is KAGVTQTPRYLIKTRGQQVTLSCSPISGHRSVSWYQQTPGQGLQFLFEYFSETQRNKGNFPGRFSGRQFSNSRSEMNVSTLELGDSALYLCASSFLSGSTDTQYFGPGTRLTVL.

V and J are TRBV7-9 and TRBJ1-6; perhaps TRBD1 as D (5 bases). Germline lookup yields CDR1 SEHNR and CDR2 FQNEAQ (reference sequence). The CDR3 extends over 13 amino acids. Trimming shortened V by 5 bases and J by 10 bases, and 12 bases separated the two germline ends. The CDR3 region is CASSQGSGSPLHF. For the CDR3, the DNA is TGTGCCAGCAGCCAGGGCTCCGGGTCACCCCTCCACTTT.

This sequence joins TRBV1 and TRBJ2-1; the table calls TRBD2, which could not be checked here. TRBV1 is a pseudogene. The CDR3 loop spans 19 amino acids. DNA for the CDR3: TGCACCAGCAGCCGCATCGGCCGACTAGCGGGGAGGGGCTACAATGAGCAGTTCTTC. This encodes CTSSRIGRLAGRGYNEQFF.

The CDR3 loop is CASTPSGQGAPGANVLTF. The CDR3 nucleotides read TGCGCCAGCACCCCTAGTGGACAGGGGGCTCCTGGGGCCAACGTCCTGACTTTC. The chain is built from TRBV5-1 and TRBJ2-6; 11 nucleotides align to TRBD1. The germline V gene encodes CDR1 SGHRS and CDR2 YFSETQ. With 6 bases clipped from V and 2 bases from J, the junction kept 10 bases outside the gene matches. The CDR3 covers 18 residues.

This chain uses TRBV6-2 or TRBV6-3 with TRBJ2-1; TRBD2 agrees at 11 bases. V lost 4 bases, J lost 6 bases, and 5 bases stayed unmatched. CDR1 and CDR2 (germline): MNHEY, SVGEGT. CDR3 length: 15 residues. As DNA, the CDR3 is TGTGCCAGCAGTTTTCTACTAGCGGGGGTCAATGAGCAGTTCTTC. Its translation is CASSFLLAGVNEQFF.

The chain carries TRBV18 and TRBJ1-1; 7 bases match TRBD1. The CDR3 sequence is 16 residues long. With V trimmed by 2 bases and J by 4 bases, 10 bases remained unmatched. Germline V gene data show CDR1 as KGHSH and CDR2 as LQKENI. The CDR3, as DNA: TGTGCCAGCTCACCATGGGGCGACAGGGAGGTCACTGAAGCTTTCTTT. Translating it yields CASSPWGDREVTEAFF.

The chain carries TRBV29-1 and TRBJ2-1, with TRBD2 matching over 13 bases. Germline V gene sequence: CDR1 SQVTM, CDR2 ANQGSEA. The CDR3 extends over 13 amino acids. V was pared by 8 bases and J by 5 bases, with 3 bases of the junction left unmatched. The CDR3 protein is CSTSGGDDNEQFF. DNA of the CDR3: TGCAGCACTAGCGGGGGGGATGACAATGAGCAGTTCTTC.

The chain links TRBV4-3 to TRBJ2-7, with 9 bases matching TRBD2. V was pared by 0 bases and J by 4 bases, with 7 bases of the junction left unmatched. Looked up from germline, CDR1 is LGHNA and CDR2 is YSLEER. CDR3 length equals 16 residues. CDR3 nucleotide sequence: TGCGCCAGCAGCCAAGATTGGGCGGGGGGGCCGTACGAGCAGTACTTC. Its protein is CASSQDWAGGPYEQYF.

This rearrangement joins TRBV10-3 to TRBJ2-7; 7 nucleotides line up with TRBD1. Germline-derived CDR1 and CDR2 are ENHRY and SYGVKD. Losses at the gene ends were 4 bases for V and 5 bases for J; bases not matched to a gene: 8. There are 14 residues in the CDR3. DNA of the CDR3: TGTGCCATCAGTGGGCGACAGGGCGTCCACGAGCAGTACTTC. It encodes CAISGRQGVHEQYF.

About this clone: Compared with germline, one end of the junction differs, possibly owing to a read error. This sequence joins TRBV7-9 and TRBJ1-2, with TRBD1 matching over 7 bases. CDR1 SEHNR and CDR2 FQNEAQ come from the germline V gene (reference sequence). This CDR3 has 12 residues. CDR3 in amino acids: CASSVAQGGYTF. The CDR3 region has the DNA TGTGCCAGCAGCGTAGCACAGGGGGGCTACACCTTC.

This chain uses TRBV6-1 with TRBJ1-5, with D possibly matching TRBD1 (5 bases). This CDR3 region has 17 residues. Between the trimmed V and J ends, which lost 4 bases and 4 bases, there was a span of 20 bases. Germline loops: CDR1 MNHNS, CDR2 SASEGT. The CDR3 DNA sequence: TGTGCCAGCAGTGGGAAGGTATCAGGGCAGGGTAATCAGCCCCAGCATTTT. Translation: CASSGKVSGQGNQPQHF.

CDR3 in amino acids: CASSQKDRPRGEQYF. The DNA for the CDR3 is TGTGCCAGCAGTCAGAAGGACCGACCTAGGGGTGAGCAGTACTTC. This chain uses TRBV6-5 with TRBJ2-7; D perhaps matches TRBD1 (5 bases). The germline V gene has CDR1 MNHEY and CDR2 SVGAGI. This CDR3 has 15 residues. Trimming left V 5 bases short and J 7 bases short, with 21 bases between.

The CDR3: CASKQAQNTGELFF. The CDR3 coding sequence is TGTGCCAGCAAGCAGGCTCAAAACACCGGGGAGCTGTTTTTT. The chain combines TRBV28 with TRBJ2-2; D call uncertain. The CDR3 sequence is 14 residues long. V shed 7 bases and J shed 2 bases, with 11 bases lying between them. Germline V gene lookup returns CDR1 MDHEN and CDR2 SYDVKM. The complete variable domain, with remaining parts taken from reference TRBV28 and TRBJ2-2, reads DVKVTQSSRYLVKRTGEKVFLECVQDMDHENMFWYRQDPGLGLRLIYFSYDVKMKEKGDIPEGYSVSREKKERFSLILESASTNQTSMYLCASKQAQNTGELFFGEGSRLTVL.

Here the CDR3 DNA reads TGTGCCAGCAGCCCGCAAACTGACGAGCAGTACTTC. It encodes CASSPQTDEQYF. This chain uses TRBV5-5 with TRBJ2-7; the D is unclear. Trimming stripped 4 bases from V and 5 bases from J, with 10 bases between. CDR3 length: 12 residues. Germline-derived CDR1 and CDR2 are SGHKS and YYEKEE (reference sequence). The full variable domain, completed using reference TRBV5-5 and TRBJ2-7, is DAGVTQSPTHLIKTRGQQVTLRCSPISGHKSVSWYQQVLGQGPQFIFQYYEKEERGRGNFPDRFSARQFPNYSSELNVNALLLGDSALYLCASSPQTDEQYFGPGTRLTVT.

The rearrangement uses TRBV11-2 and TRBJ1-4; D perhaps matches TRBD1 (6 bases). Germline CDR1 is SGHAT and CDR2 is FQNNGV. V lost 4 bases to trimming and J lost 4 bases, with 10 bases between them. The CDR3 has 14 amino acids. In DNA, the CDR3 is TGTGCCAGCAGCTCCGGACAGATTAATGAAAAACTGTTTTTT. This gives the protein CASSSGQINEKLFF.

J is TRBJ2-1 and V is TRBV11-2, with 9 bases aligning to TRBD2. The germline gives CDR1 SGHAT, CDR2 FQNNGV. V lost 0 bases to trimming and J lost 9 bases; unmatched junction nucleotides: 6. The CDR3 runs 15 residues. CDR3 region: CASSLDGAGGVEQFF. The DNA for the CDR3 is TGTGCCAGCAGCTTAGATGGAGCGGGAGGAGTTGAGCAGTTCTTC.

The chain uses TRBV5-1 and TRBJ1-2; TRBD1 agrees at 8 bases. The CDR3 is 13 amino acids. Germline V CDR1 and CDR2: SGHRS, YFSETQ. Trimming took 4 bases from V and 8 from J; bases not matched to a gene: 7. The CDR3 reads CASSPGQGGGYTF. The CDR3 region has the DNA TGCGCCAGCAGCCCCGGACAGGGTGGCGGCTACACCTTC.

This chain uses TRBV6-2 or TRBV6-3 with TRBJ2-3, with D unresolved. V lost 6 bases to trimming and J lost 6 bases, with 10 bases between them. The length of the CDR3 is 12 residues. Germline V gene data show CDR1 as MNHEY and CDR2 as SVGEGT. In nucleotides, the CDR3 is TGTGCCAGCAGCCCGACATCTGATACGCAGTATTTT. It yields the protein CASSPTSDTQYF.

The J gene is TRBJ1-2, the V gene TRBV27; 8 bases map to TRBD1. Germline CDR1 reads MNHEY; CDR2 reads SMNVEV (reference sequence). V shed 6 bases, J shed 4 bases, and the junction held 4 bases outside the gene matches. The CDR3 totals 13 residues. The CDR3 is CASRGQGGYGYTF. The CDR3 region has the DNA TGTGCCAGCAGAGGACAGGGCGGCTATGGCTACACCTTC.

The chain's CDR3 is CASSPQGASDEKLFF. Written as DNA, the CDR3 is TGTGCCAGCAGTCCCCAGGGGGCCTCTGATGAAAAACTGTTTTTT. This chain joins TRBV6-5 and TRBJ1-4, with TRBD1 matching over 8 bases. Per germline, CDR1 MNHEY and CDR2 SVGAGI. There are 15 residues in the CDR3. V shed 5 bases and J 6 bases; nucleotides not matched to a gene: 8.

The chain uses TRBV2 and TRBJ1-1, with a weak D call TRBD1 (5 bases). Per germline, CDR1 SNHLY and CDR2 FYNNEI. V lost 2 bases and J lost 8, with 27 bases in between. The CDR3 is 18 residues long. CDR3: CASSELFSFGRASTEAFF. DNA for the CDR3: TGTGCCAGCAGTGAACTCTTTTCATTCGGCAGGGCGAGCACCGAAGCTTTCTTT. Full variable domain (outside the CDR3, taken from reference TRBV2 and TRBJ1-1): EPEVTQTPSHQVTQMGQEVILRCVPISNHLYFYWYRQILGQKVEFLVSFYNNEISEKSEIFDDQFSVERPDGSNFTLKIRSTKLEDSAMYFCASSELFSFGRASTEAFFGQGTRLTVV.

This rearrangement joins TRBV24-1 to TRBJ1-4, with D unclear. The length of the CDR3 is 13 residues. Per germline, CDR1 KGHDR and CDR2 SFDVKD. V lost 4 bases and J lost 8, with 10 bases in between. This CDR3 reads CATSDPVGEKLFF. For the CDR3, the DNA is TGTGCCACCAGTGACCCGGTCGGGGAAAAACTGTTTTTT.

The gene calls are TRBV19 and TRBJ2-4, with 11 bases that match TRBD1. There are 17 residues in the CDR3. V lost 7 bases to trimming and J lost 0 bases; unmatched junction nucleotides: 8. Per germline, CDR1 LNHDA and CDR2 SQIVND (reference sequence). The CDR3 DNA is TGTGCCAGTAACTGGCGAGGGACAGGGGGAGCCAAAAACATTCAGTACTTC. This codes for CASNWRGTGGAKNIQYF.

With respect to this clone: Other DNA sequences in this sample translate to the same CDR3. The CDR3 coding sequence is TGTGCCACCAGCTTCGGGACAGGCGAAGCTTTCTTT. Residues: CATSFGTGEAFF. The chain couples TRBV24-1 to TRBJ1-1; 8 nucleotides align to TRBD1. Germline values: CDR1 KGHDR, CDR2 SFDVKD. The length of the CDR3 is 12 residues. J gave up 8 bases and V 7 bases, and 5 bases lay outside the gene matches.